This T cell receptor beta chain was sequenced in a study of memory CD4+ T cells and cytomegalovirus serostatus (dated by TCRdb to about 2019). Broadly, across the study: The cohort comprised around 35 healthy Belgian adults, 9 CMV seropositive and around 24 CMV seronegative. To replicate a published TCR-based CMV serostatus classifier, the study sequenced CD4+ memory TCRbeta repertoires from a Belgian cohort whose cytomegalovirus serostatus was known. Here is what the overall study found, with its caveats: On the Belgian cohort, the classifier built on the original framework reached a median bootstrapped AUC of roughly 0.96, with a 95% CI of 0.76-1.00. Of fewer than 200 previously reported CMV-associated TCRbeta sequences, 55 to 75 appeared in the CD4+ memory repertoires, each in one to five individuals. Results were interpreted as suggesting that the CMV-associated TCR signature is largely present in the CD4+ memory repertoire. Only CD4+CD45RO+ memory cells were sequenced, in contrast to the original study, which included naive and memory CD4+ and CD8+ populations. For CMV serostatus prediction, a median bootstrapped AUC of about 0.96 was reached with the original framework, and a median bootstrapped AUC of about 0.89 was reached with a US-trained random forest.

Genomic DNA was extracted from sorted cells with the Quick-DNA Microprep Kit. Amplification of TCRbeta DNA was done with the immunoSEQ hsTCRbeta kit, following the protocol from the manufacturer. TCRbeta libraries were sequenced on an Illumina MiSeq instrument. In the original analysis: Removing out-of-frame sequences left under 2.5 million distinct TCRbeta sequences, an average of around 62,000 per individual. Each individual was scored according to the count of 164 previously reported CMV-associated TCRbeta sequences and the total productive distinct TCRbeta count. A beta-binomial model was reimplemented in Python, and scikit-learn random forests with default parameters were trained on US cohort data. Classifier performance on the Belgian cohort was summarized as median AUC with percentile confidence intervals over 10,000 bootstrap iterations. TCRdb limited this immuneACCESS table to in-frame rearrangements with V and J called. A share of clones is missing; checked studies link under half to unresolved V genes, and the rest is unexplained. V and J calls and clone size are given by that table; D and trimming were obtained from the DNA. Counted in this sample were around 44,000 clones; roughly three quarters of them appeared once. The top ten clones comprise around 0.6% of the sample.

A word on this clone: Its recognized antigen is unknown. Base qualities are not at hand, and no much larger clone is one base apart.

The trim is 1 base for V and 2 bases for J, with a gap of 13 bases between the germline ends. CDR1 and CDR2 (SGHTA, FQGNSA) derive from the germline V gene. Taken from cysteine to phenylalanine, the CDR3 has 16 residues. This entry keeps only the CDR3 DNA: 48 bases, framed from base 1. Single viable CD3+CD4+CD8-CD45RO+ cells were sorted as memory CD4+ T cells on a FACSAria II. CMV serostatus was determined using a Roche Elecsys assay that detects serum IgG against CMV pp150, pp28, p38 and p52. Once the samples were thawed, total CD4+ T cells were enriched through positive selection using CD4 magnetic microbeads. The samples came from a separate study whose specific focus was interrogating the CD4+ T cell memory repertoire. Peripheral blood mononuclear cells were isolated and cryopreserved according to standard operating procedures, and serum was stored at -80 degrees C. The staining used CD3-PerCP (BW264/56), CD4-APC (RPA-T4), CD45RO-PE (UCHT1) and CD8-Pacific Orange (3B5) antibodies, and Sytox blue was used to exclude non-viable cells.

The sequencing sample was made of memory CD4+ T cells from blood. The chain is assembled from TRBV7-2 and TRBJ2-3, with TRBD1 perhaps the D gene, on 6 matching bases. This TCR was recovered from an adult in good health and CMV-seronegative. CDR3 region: CASSLVRGAVTDTQYF. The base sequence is TGTGCCAGCAGCTTAGTCAGGGGCGCGGTCACAGATACGCAGTATTTT.